These T cell receptor beta chains were read from a single sample in a study of T-cell reconstitution after alpha-beta-depleted transplantation in children. TCRdb fed the PCR reads into MiXCR, producing one record per CDR3 protein. Altogether approximately 500,000 distinct CDR3 sequences are present, about 10% being singletons, with the ten largest covering about 2.1%. Source: PBMCs, taken before TCRalphabeta/CD19-depleted stem cell transplant. The receptor source for this set is a child aged 2-15 years with inherited bone marrow failure, due to receive a stem cell transplant. CDR3s include the opening cysteine and the closing phenylalanine or tryptophan. Fields, in order: V gene, D gene, clone size, J gene, CDR3 protein, CDR3 DNA. A D gene is named only where the DNA matches it firmly. Rows give clone size only sometimes, using once, few, many, or a class for an expanded clone.

v_gene: TRBV5-1; d_gene: -; abundance: -; j_gene: TRBJ1-2; CDR3aa: CASSLAQNRDGGWDGYTF; CDR3nt: TGCGCCAGCAGCTTGGCCCAGAACCGAGACGGGGGCTGGGATGGCTACACCTTC
v_gene: TRBV9; d_gene: TRBD2; abundance: -; j_gene: TRBJ2-5; CDR3aa: CASSVDVGGETQYF; CDR3nt: TGTGCCAGCAGCGTAGATGTGGGAGGGGAGACCCAGTACTTC
v_gene: TRBV20-1; d_gene: -; abundance: -; j_gene: TRBJ2-7; CDR3aa: CSASKSASSYEQYF; CDR3nt: TGCAGTGCTAGTAAGTCTGCCAGCTCCTACGAGCAGTACTTC
v_gene: TRBV5-1; d_gene: -; abundance: many; j_gene: TRBJ2-1; CDR3aa: CASSLSDGVDEQFF; CDR3nt: TGCGCCAGCAGCTTGTCGGACGGGGTCGATGAGCAGTTCTTC
v_gene: TRBV4-3; d_gene: -; abundance: many; j_gene: TRBJ2-3; CDR3aa: CASSLFRWGAVGDTQYF; CDR3nt: TGCGCCAGCAGCCTCTTCCGCTGGGGTGCCGTGGGAGATACGCAGTATTTT
v_gene: TRBV27; d_gene: -; abundance: -; j_gene: TRBJ2-5; CDR3aa: CASSTGPGDLHQETQYF; CDR3nt: TGTGCCAGCAGCACAGGACCAGGGGACCTACACCAAGAGACCCAGTACTTC
v_gene: TRBV7-2; d_gene: -; abundance: many; j_gene: TRBJ2-1; CDR3aa: CASSLGPGVEQFF; CDR3nt: TGTGCCAGCAGCTTAGGACCGGGGGTGGAGCAGTTCTTC
v_gene: TRBV20-1; d_gene: TRBD1; abundance: many; j_gene: TRBJ2-5; CDR3aa: CSARDFWDRVIETQYF; CDR3nt: TGCAGTGCTAGAGATTTTTGGGACAGGGTCATTGAGACCCAGTACTTC
v_gene: TRBV30; d_gene: -; abundance: many; j_gene: TRBJ1-5; CDR3aa: CAWSVQGEQPQHF; CDR3nt: TGTGCCTGGAGTGTACAGGGTGAACAGCCCCAGCATTTT
v_gene: TRBV7-9; d_gene: -; abundance: few; j_gene: TRBJ1-2; CDR3aa: CASSLPGDYGYTF; CDR3nt: TGTGCCAGCAGCTTACCGGGAGACTATGGCTACACCTTC
v_gene: TRBV10-3; d_gene: TRBD2; abundance: -; j_gene: TRBJ2-7; CDR3aa: CAISEATSGSSGEQYF; CDR3nt: TGTGCCATCAGTGAGGCTACTAGCGGATCCTCGGGAGAGCAGTACTTC
v_gene: TRBV29-1; d_gene: TRBD2; abundance: many; j_gene: TRBJ2-1; CDR3aa: CSVEGSGSYNEQFF; CDR3nt: TGCAGCGTTGAAGGGAGCGGGAGTTACAATGAGCAGTTCTTC
v_gene: TRBV21-1; d_gene: -; abundance: -; j_gene: TRBJ2-1; CDR3aa: CASSKLGGATYNEQFF; CDR3nt: TGTGCCAGCAGCAAACTGGGGGGAGCCACCTACAATGAGCAGTTCTTC
v_gene: TRBV12-3/TRBV12-4; d_gene: TRBD1; abundance: many; j_gene: TRBJ2-7; CDR3aa: CASSTGVEQYF; CDR3nt: TGTGCCAGCAGTACAGGGGTCGAGCAGTACTTC
v_gene: TRBV4-3; d_gene: -; abundance: few; j_gene: TRBJ2-2; CDR3aa: CASSPRGHNTGELFF; CDR3nt: TGCGCCAGCAGCCCGCGGGGTCACAACACCGGGGAGCTGTTTTTT
v_gene: TRBV12-3/TRBV12-4; d_gene: -; abundance: -; j_gene: TRBJ2-5; CDR3aa: CASSLRDGLGTQYF; CDR3nt: TGTGCCAGCAGTTTACGGGACGGTTTAGGGACCCAGTACTTC
v_gene: TRBV28; d_gene: -; abundance: many; j_gene: TRBJ2-1; CDR3aa: CASSPYLSTGPSYNEQFF; CDR3nt: TGTGCCAGCAGTCCCTACCTCTCGACAGGACCCTCCTACAATGAGCAGTTCTTC
v_gene: TRBV30; d_gene: -; abundance: -; j_gene: TRBJ1-1; CDR3aa: CAWSSAANTEAFF; CDR3nt: TGTGCCTGGAGTTCAGCAGCGAACACTGAAGCTTTCTTT
v_gene: TRBV7-9; d_gene: -; abundance: many; j_gene: TRBJ2-1; CDR3aa: CASSTRPGLTYNEQFF; CDR3nt: TGTGCCAGCAGCACAAGACCGGGACTTACCTACAATGAGCAGTTCTTC
v_gene: TRBV15; d_gene: -; abundance: few; j_gene: TRBJ1-1; CDR3aa: CATSRKPSGDTEAFF; CDR3nt: TGTGCCACCAGCAGGAAACCCTCAGGGGACACTGAAGCTTTCTTT
v_gene: TRBV28; d_gene: -; abundance: many; j_gene: TRBJ1-1; CDR3aa: CASSLWMRGGAEAFF; CDR3nt: TGTGCCAGCAGTTTATGGATGAGGGGAGGGGCGGAAGCTTTCTTT
v_gene: TRBV4-3; d_gene: -; abundance: -; j_gene: TRBJ2-2; CDR3aa: CASSHYRVNTGELFF; CDR3nt: TGCGCCAGCAGCCACTACAGGGTGAACACCGGGGAGCTGTTTTTT
v_gene: TRBV6-2/TRBV6-3; d_gene: -; abundance: many; j_gene: TRBJ2-3; CDR3aa: CASTHGGSTQYF; CDR3nt: TGTGCCAGCACTCATGGAGGAAGCACGCAGTATTTT
v_gene: TRBV7-8; d_gene: -; abundance: many; j_gene: TRBJ2-7; CDR3aa: CASTPGPGLYEQYF; CDR3nt: TGTGCCAGCACCCCGGGACCGGGGCTCTACGAGCAGTACTTC
v_gene: TRBV28; d_gene: -; abundance: many; j_gene: TRBJ2-7; CDR3aa: CASRGGLSEQYF; CDR3nt: TGTGCCAGCAGGGGAGGTTTGAGCGAGCAGTACTTC
v_gene: TRBV4-3; d_gene: TRBD2; abundance: few; j_gene: TRBJ2-3; CDR3aa: CASSQELGSVLAGRDTQYF; CDR3nt: TGCGCCAGCAGCCAAGAATTAGGGTCCGTGCTAGCGGGCCGGGATACGCAGTATTTT
v_gene: TRBV7-2; d_gene: -; abundance: many; j_gene: TRBJ2-7; CDR3aa: CASSSERVTYEQYF; CDR3nt: TGTGCCAGCAGCAGTGAGCGGGTAACCTACGAGCAGTACTTC
v_gene: TRBV7-9; d_gene: TRBD2; abundance: many; j_gene: TRBJ2-2; CDR3aa: CASNEAWREVSGELFF; CDR3nt: TGTGCCAGCAACGAGGCGTGGCGGGAGGTCTCCGGGGAGCTGTTTTTT
v_gene: TRBV21-1; d_gene: -; abundance: -; j_gene: TRBJ2-7; CDR3aa: CASSKCPWTVQLRGEQYF; CDR3nt: TGTGCCAGCAGCAAATGCCCTTGGACCGTTCAACTCCGTGGCGAGCAGTACTTC
v_gene: TRBV30; d_gene: -; abundance: -; j_gene: TRBJ2-1; CDR3aa: CAWSVAVTYNEQFF; CDR3nt: TGTGCCTGGAGTGTAGCGGTGACCTACAATGAGCAGTTCTTC
v_gene: TRBV5-5; d_gene: -; abundance: many; j_gene: TRBJ1-5; CDR3aa: CASSLAPGDQPQHF; CDR3nt: TGTGCCAGCAGCTTGGCCCCGGGAGATCAGCCCCAGCATTTT
v_gene: TRBV5-1; d_gene: -; abundance: many; j_gene: TRBJ2-7; CDR3aa: CASKRGEAYEQYF; CDR3nt: TGCGCCAGCAAAAGGGGGGAGGCCTACGAGCAGTACTTC
v_gene: TRBV20-1; d_gene: TRBD1; abundance: many; j_gene: TRBJ1-5; CDR3aa: CSARTGSGYSNQPQHF; CDR3nt: TGCAGTGCACGGACAGGGAGTGGGTATAGCAATCAGCCCCAGCATTTT
v_gene: TRBV6-2/TRBV6-3; d_gene: -; abundance: -; j_gene: TRBJ1-5; CDR3aa: CASSYGGGQPQHF; CDR3nt: TGTGCCAGCAGTTACGGGGGGGGGCAGCCCCAGCATTTT
v_gene: TRBV20-1; d_gene: -; abundance: many; j_gene: TRBJ2-3; CDR3aa: CSARIGDTQYF; CDR3nt: TGCAGTGCTAGAATCGGCGATACGCAGTATTTT
v_gene: TRBV7-2; d_gene: TRBD1; abundance: many; j_gene: TRBJ1-1; CDR3aa: CASSWTGEAFF; CDR3nt: TGTGCCAGCAGCTGGACAGGAGAAGCTTTCTTT
v_gene: TRBV4-1; d_gene: -; abundance: many; j_gene: TRBJ2-1; CDR3aa: CASSQFPRDNEQFF; CDR3nt: TGCGCCAGCAGCCAATTCCCTAGAGACAATGAGCAGTTCTTC
v_gene: TRBV10-3; d_gene: TRBD1; abundance: many; j_gene: TRBJ2-7; CDR3aa: CAISGGQGAHYEQYF; CDR3nt: TGTGCCATCAGTGGAGGACAGGGGGCCCACTACGAGCAGTACTTC
v_gene: TRBV12-3/TRBV12-4; d_gene: TRBD2; abundance: -; j_gene: TRBJ2-2; CDR3aa: CASSLGGGSGKITGELFF; CDR3nt: TGTGCCAGCAGTTTAGGGGGAGGGAGCGGGAAAATCACCGGGGAGCTGTTTTTT
v_gene: TRBV10-1; d_gene: -; abundance: many; j_gene: TRBJ2-2; CDR3aa: CASSESRLPGELFF; CDR3nt: TGCGCCAGCAGTGAGTCAAGATTGCCCGGGGAGCTGTTTTTT
v_gene: TRBV7-9; d_gene: -; abundance: many; j_gene: TRBJ2-5; CDR3aa: CASSLVGDQGETQYF; CDR3nt: TGTGCCAGCAGCTTAGTAGGCGACCAGGGGGAGACCCAGTACTTC
v_gene: TRBV21-1; d_gene: -; abundance: -; j_gene: TRBJ2-7; CDR3aa: CASSKGSTTDSYEQYF; CDR3nt: TGTGCCAGCAGCAAAGGCTCAACGACAGACTCCTACGAGCAGTACTTC
v_gene: TRBV29-1; d_gene: -; abundance: -; j_gene: TRBJ2-1; CDR3aa: CSGKIFGCHNEQFF; CDR3nt: TGCAGCGGAAAGATTTTCGGGTGCCATAATGAGCAGTTCTTC
v_gene: TRBV9; d_gene: -; abundance: -; j_gene: TRBJ2-7; CDR3aa: CASSVAAGISYEQYF; CDR3nt: TGTGCCAGCAGCGTAGCGGCGGGAATCTCCTACGAGCAGTACTTC
v_gene: TRBV6-1; d_gene: TRBD2; abundance: many; j_gene: TRBJ2-1; CDR3aa: CASNDPGGPTGNEQFF; CDR3nt: TGTGCCAGCAACGACCCGGGAGGGCCGACGGGGAATGAGCAGTTCTTC
v_gene: TRBV10-3; d_gene: -; abundance: many; j_gene: TRBJ2-1; CDR3aa: CAISVSGWVQFF; CDR3nt: TGTGCCATCAGTGTGTCGGGATGGGTGCAGTTCTTC
v_gene: TRBV27; d_gene: -; abundance: many; j_gene: TRBJ1-3; CDR3aa: CASSLSGSGNTIYF; CDR3nt: TGTGCCAGCAGTTTATCAGGGTCCGGAAACACCATATATTTT
v_gene: TRBV3-1; d_gene: -; abundance: few; j_gene: TRBJ2-3; CDR3aa: CASSQLTADTQYF; CDR3nt: TGTGCCAGCAGCCAGCTGACGGCAGATACGCAGTATTTT
v_gene: TRBV27; d_gene: TRBD1; abundance: many; j_gene: TRBJ1-1; CDR3aa: CASSPGTGLSEAFF; CDR3nt: TGTGCCAGCAGTCCCGGGACAGGGCTCTCTGAAGCTTTCTTT
v_gene: TRBV20-1; d_gene: -; abundance: -; j_gene: TRBJ2-7; CDR3aa: CSARGSGTYEQYF; CDR3nt: TGCAGTGCTCGGGGTAGCGGAACTTACGAGCAGTACTTC
v_gene: TRBV20-1; d_gene: -; abundance: few; j_gene: TRBJ2-1; CDR3aa: CSASGLAKIDEQFF; CDR3nt: TGCAGTGCTAGTGGTCTAGCAAAGATCGATGAGCAGTTCTTC
v_gene: TRBV7-9; d_gene: TRBD2; abundance: many; j_gene: TRBJ2-5; CDR3aa: CASSLLSAGTSGQETQYF; CDR3nt: TGTGCCAGCAGCTTACTGTCTGCCGGGACTAGCGGTCAAGAGACCCAGTACTTC